The T cell receptor (beta chain) under discussion was sequenced for a study of blood T cell repertoires in COVID-19. Across the whole study: Sources were T cells, B-cell-depleted T cells, or PBMCs; the material itself was cDNA or gDNA.

The V end was cut by 4 bases, the J end by 6 bases, with 8 bases between. The germline CDR1 and CDR2 sequences are SGHDT and YYEEEE. This CDR3 has 11 residues. Authors' processing steps: Scientists estimated how many nucleated cells there were by amplifying reference gene primers. Repertoires were generated with immunoSEQ multiplex PCR, while TCRdb's copy carries only in-frame clones and drops some. V and J calls and clone size are copied from that table; D and trimming were computed from the DNA. The sample lists hundreds of thousands of clones; 83% were seen once. The TCR comes from a woman aged 40-49 years with active or convalescent COVID-19. Source material: peripheral blood. The gene calls are TRBV5-6 and TRBJ2-7, with D possibly TRBD1 on 5 matching bases. CDR3 DNA sequence: TGTGCCAGCAGCCTCAGGGCCGAGCAGTACTTC. Protein: CASSLRAEQYF.